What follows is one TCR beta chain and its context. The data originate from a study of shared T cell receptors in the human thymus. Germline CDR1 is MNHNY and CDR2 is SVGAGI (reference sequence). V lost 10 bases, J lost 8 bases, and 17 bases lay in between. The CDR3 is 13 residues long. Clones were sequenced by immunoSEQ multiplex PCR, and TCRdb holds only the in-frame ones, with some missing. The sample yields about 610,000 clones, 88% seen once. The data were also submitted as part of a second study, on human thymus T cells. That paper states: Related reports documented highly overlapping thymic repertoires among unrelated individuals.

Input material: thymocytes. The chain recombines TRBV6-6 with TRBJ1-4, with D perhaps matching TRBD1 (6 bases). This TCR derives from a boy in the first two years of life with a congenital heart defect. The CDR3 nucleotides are TGTGCCACGGCGGGAGGGGGAGGCGAAAAACTGTTTTTT. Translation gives CATAGGGGEKLFF.